Following are 20 T cell receptor beta chains from one sample sequenced in a study of blood T cell repertoires in COVID-19. Profiled with immunoSEQ multiplex PCR; TCRdb holds only in-frame clones, not every one. The sample has some 100,000 clones; approximately 86% are singletons. Input material: peripheral blood. These TCRs come from a man aged 45-65 years with COVID-19, enrolled during active disease.

This sequence joins TRBV5-5 and TRBJ1-4; D perhaps matches TRBD1 (5 bases). Trimming pared 4 bases from V and 4 bases from J, leaving 14 bases between. This CDR3 spans 15 amino acids. Per the germline V gene, CDR1 is SGHKS and CDR2 is YYEKEE (reference sequence). The CDR3 DNA reads as TGTGCCAGCAGCCCAGGGCTCCGCCTTAATGAAAAACTGTTTTTT. It codes for CASSPGLRLNEKLFF.

The chain employs TRBV29-1 and TRBJ2-7; a weak D match, TRBD1 (6 bases). The ends were cut back, 3 bases at V and 6 bases at J, with 12 bases in the middle. Germline V CDR1 and CDR2: SQVTM, ANQGSEA. This CDR3 has 12 amino acids. The CDR3 DNA reads TGCAGCGTTGATGGCAGGGGAAGCGAGCAGTACTTC. This codes for CSVDGRGSEQYF.

J is TRBJ1-4 and V is TRBV4-1; 7 nucleotides match TRBD1. Per the germline V gene, CDR1 is MGHRA and CDR2 is YSYEKL. CDR3 size: 17 residues. Germline trimming cut 5 bases from V and 11 bases from J; bases unmatched to any gene: 20. The CDR3 region is CASSSAQQQGFFGKLFF. In nucleotides, the CDR3 is TGCGCCAGCAGCTCCGCTCAACAACAGGGGTTCTTCGGGAAACTGTTTTTT.

The chain recombines TRBV7-2 with TRBJ1-5; TRBD1 matches 8 bases. V was clipped by 5 bases and J by 0 bases; unmatched bases: 3. There are 15 residues in the CDR3. The germline V gene has CDR1 SGHTA and CDR2 FQGNSA. This CDR3 is CASSLDRVSNQPQHF. The CDR3 bases are TGTGCCAGCAGCCTGGACAGGGTTAGCAATCAGCCCCAGCATTTT.

J is TRBJ1-6 and V is TRBV9; TRBD1 aligns across 8 bases. The CDR3 is 14 residues long. The germline V gene has CDR1 SGDLS and CDR2 YYNGEE. V trimming: 3 bases; J trimming: 6 bases; junction bases outside the gene matches: 2. The CDR3 region has the DNA TGTGCCAGCAGCGCGGGACAGGTTAATTCACCCCTCCACTTT. This encodes CASSAGQVNSPLHF.

The rearrangement joins TRBV11-2 to TRBJ2-2; TRBD2 aligns across 10 bases. The J segment lost 4 bases and the V segment lost 2 bases, leaving 4 bases of the junction unmatched. This CDR3 region has 16 residues. In germline, CDR1 is SGHAT, CDR2 FQNNGV. This CDR3 reads CASSLIAGGSTGELFF. The DNA for the CDR3 is TGTGCCAGCAGCTTAATAGCGGGGGGAAGCACCGGGGAGCTGTTTTTT.

In nucleotides, the CDR3 is TGTGCCAGCAGTCTCGGACAGGGGCTTACAGGCTACACCTTC. Translation: CASSLGQGLTGYTF. This chain links TRBV6-2 or TRBV6-3 with TRBJ1-2; 9 bases are shared with TRBD1. V trimming: 5 bases; J trimming: 8 bases; junction bases outside the gene matches: 9. The germline V gene has CDR1 MNHEY and CDR2 SVGEGT. CDR3 length: 14 residues.

The chain uses TRBV7-2 and TRBJ1-2, with D possibly being TRBD1 (6 bases). The V gene lost 3 bases and the J gene lost 8 bases, with 16 bases spanning the gap. The CDR3 totals 14 residues. Per germline, CDR1 SGHTA and CDR2 FQGNSA. CDR3 sequence reads: CASSLYATGFGYTF. In nucleotides, the CDR3 is TGTGCCAGCAGCTTGTACGCCACAGGGTTCGGCTACACCTTC.

This chain uses TRBV30 with TRBJ2-1; TRBD1 matches at 10 bases. The ends lost 4 bases at V and 8 bases at J; junction bases unmatched: 11. Germline-derived CDR1 and CDR2 are GTSNPN and SVGIG (reference sequence). This CDR3 has 15 amino acids. DNA for the CDR3: TGTGCCTGGACCAAAGGGGACAGGGGAGTGGATGAGCAGTTCTTC. It specifies CAWTKGDRGVDEQFF.

The chain has TRBV11-2 and TRBJ1-6; D is ambiguous. The V and J ends lost 2 bases and 7 bases respectively, with 6 bases between them. Germline V gene data show CDR1 as SGHAT and CDR2 as FQNNGV. The CDR3 loop spans 13 amino acids. The CDR3 here is CASSLSANSPLHF. The CDR3 DNA reads TGTGCCAGCAGCTTAAGTGCGAATTCACCCCTCCACTTT. Full variable domain (remainder filled in from reference TRBV11-2 and TRBJ1-6): EAGVAQSPRYKIIEKRQSVAFWCNPISGHATLYWYQQILGQGPKLLIQFQNNGVVDDSQLPKDRFSAERLKGVDSTLKIQPAKLEDSAVYLCASSLSANSPLHFGNGTRLTVT.

This clone appeared once. This chain joins TRBV18 and TRBJ1-5; tentatively, D is TRBD1 (5 bases). This CDR3 has 18 amino acids. The ends were cut back, 0 bases at V and 3 bases at J, with 18 bases in the middle. Germline CDR1 and CDR2: KGHSH and LQKENI. The CDR3 nucleotides read TGTGCCAGCTCACCACCAACTGGCCAGGGTCGGGTCAATCAGCCCCAGCATTTT. The encoded protein is CASSPPTGQGRVNQPQHF.

This clone was observed a single time. The rearrangement uses TRBV7-3 and TRBJ1-1, with 7 positions matching TRBD1. Per germline, CDR1 SGHTA and CDR2 FQGTGA. V trimming: 1 base; J trimming: 4 bases; junction bases outside the gene matches: 3. This CDR3 has 14 residues. DNA of the CDR3: TGTGCCAGCAGCTTAAACAGGGGCGGCACTGAAGCTTTCTTT. This gives the protein CASSLNRGGTEAFF.

The chain carries TRBV5-1 and TRBJ2-1, with TRBD1 as a possible D gene (5 bases). CDR1 and CDR2 (germline): SGHRS, YFSETQ. The CDR3 runs 13 residues. V lost 0 bases and J lost 6, with 7 bases in between. This CDR3 reads CASSLGQGNEQFF. DNA of the CDR3: TGCGCCAGCAGCTTGGGGCAGGGCAATGAGCAGTTCTTC.

The chain links TRBV11-2 to TRBJ2-4, with 7 bases that match TRBD1. CDR3 length: 15 residues. From germline, CDR1 is SGHAT and CDR2 FQNNGV. Trimming at V came to 3 bases and at J to 5 bases, leaving 7 bases not matched to a gene. The CDR3, as DNA: TGTGCCAGCAGCTTTCAACAGGGGCTGCAAAACATTCAGTACTTC. Its protein product is CASSFQQGLQNIQYF.

CDR3 loop: CASSLGGLALNEQFF. The CDR3 DNA follows: TGTGCCAGCAGCTTAGGAGGCCTAGCACTGAATGAGCAGTTCTTC. V gene TRBV7-8 combines with J gene TRBJ2-1; weak D call: TRBD2 (5 bases). The V and J ends lost 1 base and 7 bases respectively, with 14 bases between them. The CDR3 contains 15 residues. Germline V gene sequence: CDR1 SGHVS, CDR2 FQNEAQ.

This clone was observed a few times. This sequence joins TRBV24-1 and TRBJ2-7; perhaps TRBD1 as D (6 bases). The CDR3 contains 13 residues. From germline, CDR1 is KGHDR and CDR2 SFDVKD. Trimming pared 4 bases from V and 6 bases from J, leaving 12 bases between. The CDR3 here is CATSDPTGSEQYF. CDR3 nucleotides: TGTGCCACCAGTGACCCCACAGGGTCCGAGCAGTACTTC.

This chain uses TRBV23-1 with TRBJ2-7; D may be TRBD1 (6 bases). TRBV23-1 is noted as an ORF with a role that remains uncertain. V lost 2 bases, J lost 2 bases, and 10 bases lay in between. There are 14 residues in the CDR3. CDR3 in DNA: TGCGCCAGCAGTCAAGGGACATTCCCCTACGAGCAGTACTTC. It yields the protein CASSQGTFPYEQYF.

CDR3 DNA: TGTGCCAGCAGTACAAAATTTGGGGGGATGGACAATGAGCAGTTCTTC. This sequence encodes CASSTKFGGMDNEQFF. V usage is TRBV7-9 and J usage is TRBJ2-1; D is perhaps TRBD2 (6 bases). The CDR3 contains 16 residues. The germline CDR1 and CDR2 sequences are SEHNR and FQNEAQ (reference sequence). The V gene lost 6 bases and the J gene lost 5 bases, with 20 bases spanning the gap.

This sequence joins TRBV4-2 and TRBJ2-1; 8 nucleotides match TRBD2. The V gene's germline CDR1 is LGHNA and CDR2 YNFKEQ. This CDR3 is 14 amino acids long. The ends lost 4 bases at V and 4 bases at J; junction bases unmatched: 3. The CDR3, as DNA: TGTGCCAGCAGCCGCCCGGGGGGGTACAATGAGCAGTTCTTC. Its translation: CASSRPGGYNEQFF.

The CDR3 protein is CASSYSGSTYEQYF. CDR3 DNA sequence: TGTGCCAGCAGTTACTCGGGCAGTACCTACGAGCAGTACTTC. The chain has TRBV6-5 and TRBJ2-7; D is uncertain. The CDR3 sequence is 14 residues long. The germline V and J ends were trimmed by 0 bases and 2 bases, with 8 bases remaining between them. Germline V gene sequence: CDR1 MNHEY, CDR2 SVGAGI.